Shown below are 22 T cell receptor beta chains from a single sample sequenced in a study of blood T cell repertoires in COVID-19. Sequencing was performed with immunoSEQ multiplex PCR; in TCRdb, only in-frame clones are kept and a portion is missing. The data show some 170,000 clones, roughly 87% seen once. The sequencing sample was made of PBMCs or T cells enriched from blood (not recorded which). These receptors were collected from a human donor with acute COVID-19. The donor label of this sample is uncertain.

V gene TRBV4-1 combines with J gene TRBJ1-4; 8 bases are a match to TRBD1. The germline CDR1 and CDR2 sequences are MGHRA and YSYEKL. Trimming removed 4 bases from V and 7 bases from J; junction bases left unmatched: 5. The CDR3 extends over 14 amino acids. The CDR3 bases are TGCGCCAGCAGCCTCACAGGGGGTCTTGAAAAACTGTTTTTT. Translating it yields CASSLTGGLEKLFF.

In the case of this clone: One junction end does not reproduce the germline sequence, and a read error may be involved. This rearrangement joins TRBV15 to TRBJ1-3; perhaps TRBD1 as D (6 bases). Germline V gives CDR1 LNHNV, CDR2 YYDKDF (reference sequence). The CDR3 totals 14 residues. The CDR3 is CATSGDRKLGTIYF. The DNA for the CDR3 is TGTGCCACCAGCGGAGACAGGAAGCTTGGCACCATATATTTT.

In DNA form, the CDR3 reads TGTGCTAGTGGTTTGGGGGACTTCACAGATACGCAGTATTTT. It codes for CASGLGDFTDTQYF. This chain uses TRBV12-5 with TRBJ2-3; tentative D call: TRBD2 (6 bases). Trimming took 1 base from V and 2 from J, leaving 7 bases between them. Germline assignment: CDR1 LGHNT and CDR2 FRNRAP. The CDR3 has 14 amino acids.

V gene TRBV5-1 combines with J gene TRBJ2-3; TRBD2 matches 11 bases. This CDR3 is 16 amino acids long. CDR1 and CDR2 (germline): SGHRS, YFSETQ. V was clipped by 4 bases and J by 2 bases; unmatched bases: 6. CDR3 DNA: TGCGCCAGCAGCGACCGGGGACTAGCGGACACAGATACGCAGTATTTT. The encoded protein is CASSDRGLADTDTQYF.

The chain carries TRBV5-6 and TRBJ2-7; D is perhaps TRBD1 (5 bases). V was shortened by 1 base and J by 0 bases, with 8 bases between the two germline ends. The germline CDR1 and CDR2 sequences are SGHDT and YYEEEE. The CDR3 contains 14 residues. The CDR3 region is CASSLQGSSYEQYF. The CDR3 coding sequence is TGTGCCAGCAGCTTGCAGGGAAGCTCCTACGAGCAGTACTTC. The variable domain in full, completed from reference TRBV5-6 and TRBJ2-7, reads DAGVTQSPTHLIKTRGQQVTLRCSPKSGHDTVSWYQQALGQGPQFIFQYYEEEERQRGNFPDRFSGHQFPNYSSELNVNALLLGDSALYLCASSLQGSSYEQYFGPGTRLTVT.

CDR3 DNA sequence: TGTGCCAGCAGTCTAGCGGGGGGACAAGGTGAGCAGTTCTTC. It specifies CASSLAGGQGEQFF. The chain has TRBV6-5 and TRBJ2-1, with TRBD2 identical over 11 bases. The CDR3 covers 14 residues. Trimming at V came to 5 bases and at J to 9 bases, leaving 6 bases not matched to a gene. Germline CDR1 reads MNHEY; CDR2 reads SVGAGI.

The chain carries TRBV18 and TRBJ2-1, with D maybe TRBD2 (6 bases). CDR3 length equals 12 residues. The germline V gene encodes CDR1 KGHSH and CDR2 LQKENI. V was trimmed by 3 bases and J by 7 bases, leaving 7 bases between them. The chain's CDR3 is CASSPGGNEQFF. CDR3 nucleotide sequence: TGTGCCAGCTCACCCGGAGGGAATGAGCAGTTCTTC.

This clone was seen once. V gene TRBV24-1 combines with J gene TRBJ2-7; 7 bases map to TRBD1. This CDR3 contains 15 residues. Germline V gene data show CDR1 as KGHDR and CDR2 as SFDVKD. V gave up 7 bases and J gave up 3 bases; unmatched junction bases: 11. The CDR3 sequence is CATSYPGQKYYEQYF. The CDR3 DNA sequence: TGTGCCACCAGCTACCCGGGACAGAAATACTACGAGCAGTACTTC.

The chain carries TRBV11-3 and TRBJ2-3, with D possibly being TRBD1 (7 bases). CDR3 length: 19 residues. The germline V and J ends were trimmed by 2 bases and 1 base, with 22 bases remaining between them. In germline, CDR1 is SGHNT, CDR2 YENEEA. The CDR3 nucleotides are TGTGCCAGCAGCTTAAAGTCTACAGGGGACTGGGGAGGCACAGATACGCAGTATTTT. This translates into CASSLKSTGDWGGTDTQYF.

This clone was detected a few times. This chain connects TRBV19 to TRBJ2-2, with 10 bases aligning to TRBD1. J was trimmed by 4 bases and V by 6 bases; bases with no gene match: 8. The CDR3 sequence is 16 residues long. Germline values: CDR1 LNHDA, CDR2 SQIVND (reference sequence). This CDR3 is CASRPRQGAGTGELFF. CDR3 nucleotides: TGTGCCAGTAGGCCGCGACAGGGGGCGGGCACCGGGGAGCTGTTTTTT.

This CDR3 reads CASSPRTGQRTEAFF. The CDR3 DNA is TGTGCCAGCTCACCCCGGACAGGGCAACGGACTGAAGCTTTCTTT. V and J are TRBV18 and TRBJ1-1; 8 bases agree with TRBD1. CDR3 length: 15 residues. J was trimmed by 5 bases and V by 3 bases; bases with no gene match: 8. CDR1 KGHSH and CDR2 LQKENI come from the germline V gene. Variable domain in full (rest from reference TRBV18 and TRBJ1-1): NAGVMQNPRHLVRRRGQEARLRCSPMKGHSHVYWYRQLPEEGLKFMVYLQKENIIDESGMPKERFSAEFPKEGPSILRIQQVVRGDSAAYFCASSPRTGQRTEAFFGQGTRLTVV.

The CDR3 here is CASSLERGGVYEQYF. In DNA form, the CDR3 reads TGTGCCAGCAGCTTAGAAAGGGGAGGAGTCTACGAGCAGTACTTC. The chain combines TRBV7-2 with TRBJ2-7; a weak D match, TRBD2 (6 bases). V dropped 1 base and J dropped 3 bases, with 13 bases sitting between them. The CDR3 is 15 residues long. Germline CDR1 is SGHTA and CDR2 is FQGNSA.

J is TRBJ1-1 and V is TRBV7-2; 9 positions agree with TRBD1. The J segment lost 10 bases and the V segment lost 0 bases, leaving 15 bases of the junction unmatched. The germline gives CDR1 SGHTA, CDR2 FQGNSA. The CDR3 totals 17 residues. CDR3 sequence: CASSLAPGQGKGVGAFF. The CDR3 DNA follows: TGTGCCAGCAGCTTAGCACCGGGACAGGGTAAGGGGGTCGGAGCTTTCTTT.

The chain joins TRBV18 to TRBJ1-1, with 10 bases identical to TRBD1. CDR1 is KGHSH, CDR2 LQKENI, per germline. The CDR3 is made up of 14 amino acids. V shed 4 bases, J shed 4 bases, and the junction held 3 bases outside the gene matches. CDR3 loop: CASSLGQGGTEAFF. CDR3 coding DNA: TGTGCCAGCTCACTTGGACAGGGGGGCACTGAAGCTTTCTTT.

In nucleotides, the CDR3 is TGTGCCAGCAGCTCCCTTACAGGGGGTGCCGGGGAGCTGTTTTTT. Protein: CASSSLTGGAGELFF. The chain links TRBV7-8 to TRBJ2-2; 8 bases fit TRBD1. Germline V gene data show CDR1 as SGHVS and CDR2 as FQNEAQ. This CDR3 comprises 15 residues. After removal of 4 bases from V and 6 bases from J, the junction contained 7 bases not matched to a gene.

This clone was counted a single time. The chain combines TRBV18 with TRBJ1-2; 7 bases map to TRBD1. The CDR3 covers 12 residues. Trimming removed 5 bases from V and 7 bases from J; junction bases left unmatched: 4. From germline, CDR1 is KGHSH and CDR2 LQKENI. CDR3 nucleotide sequence: TGTGCCAGCTCAACCCAGGGGGGTGGCTACACCTTC. Translating it yields CASSTQGGGYTF.

V is TRBV11-2 and J is TRBJ2-3; D might be TRBD2 (5 bases). Trimming removed 1 base from V and 4 bases from J, with 15 bases in between. Germline V gives CDR1 SGHAT, CDR2 FQNNGV. The CDR3 consists of 16 residues. The CDR3 nucleotides read TGTGCCAGCAGCTTAGTTATGAGGGTGTTAGCAGATACGCAGTATTTT. Amino acid sequence: CASSLVMRVLADTQYF.

This clone showed up just once. V is TRBV29-1 and J is TRBJ1-3; no clear D. The CDR3 extends over 15 amino acids. The germline V gene has CDR1 SQVTM and CDR2 ANQGSEA. Trimming left V 7 bases short and J 0 bases short, with 16 bases between. As DNA, the CDR3 is TGCAGCGCCAACGCGGACTCAGACTCTGGAAACACCATATATTTT. This translates into CSANADSDSGNTIYF.

The rearrangement uses TRBV28 and TRBJ1-5, with D maybe TRBD1 (5 bases). V was shortened by 0 bases and J by 5 bases, with 8 bases between the two germline ends. The CDR3 is 14 amino acids. From germline, CDR1 is MDHEN and CDR2 SYDVKM. The DNA of the CDR3 is TGTGCCAGCAGTTTATGGGGGCGAGATCAGCCCCAGCATTTT. This codes for CASSLWGRDQPQHF.

The rearrangement joins TRBV24-1 to TRBJ1-2; tentatively, D is TRBD1 (6 bases). Trimming pared 3 bases from V and 1 base from J, leaving 11 bases between. The germline CDR1 and CDR2 sequences are KGHDR and SFDVKD. The CDR3 has 15 residues. The CDR3 reads CATSDGQGFNYGYTF. In DNA form, the CDR3 reads TGTGCCACCAGTGATGGGCAGGGGTTTAACTATGGCTACACCTTC.

J is TRBJ2-3 and V is TRBV5-1, with 11 bases that match TRBD1. J gave up 6 bases and V 4 bases, and 7 bases lay outside the gene matches. Germline CDR1 SGHRS, CDR2 YFSETQ. The CDR3 consists of 15 residues. The CDR3: CASSRRDRGSDTQYF. CDR3 bases: TGCGCCAGCAGCCGGCGGGACAGGGGGTCCGATACGCAGTATTTT.

The chain couples TRBV12-3 or TRBV12-4 to TRBJ1-1; D remains ambiguous. The CDR3 runs 12 residues. Between the trimmed V and J ends, which lost 6 bases and 1 base, there was a span of 6 bases. The chain's CDR3 is CASSRSNTEAFF. The CDR3 coding sequence is TGTGCCAGCAGCCGGTCGAACACTGAAGCTTTCTTT.